This T cell receptor (beta chain) was recovered during a study of radiotherapy plus CTLA-4 blockade in lung cancer. Across the study: Overall, 18% of patients showed an objective response, while about 30% attained disease control.

A word on this clone: As yet, its antigen is unknown.

Clones were read by immunoSEQ multiplex PCR, and TCRdb kept only the in-frame ones, dropping some. In the table there are 90,000 to 95,000 clones, 83% of which are singletons. Those patients who had chemo-refractory metastatic non-small-cell lung cancer were given focal radiation along with CTLA-4 blockade through ipilimumab. Study-level results: Blood-borne expansion of tumor-derived TCR clones followed radiotherapy plus ipilimumab.

Germline CDR1 and CDR2: MNHNY and SVGAGI (reference sequence). V lost 2 bases and J 6 bases, leaving 8 bases between the germline ends. The CDR3 has 13 amino acids. The clonotype originates from a human donor with non-small cell lung cancer who had stable disease on radiotherapy plus ipilimumab. The starting material was peripheral blood, obtained from a patient treated with radiotherapy plus ipilimumab. The chain employs TRBV6-6 and TRBJ2-1; D uncertain. CDR3 coding DNA: TGTGCCAGCAGTTACGGCCTTCCCAATGAGCAGTTCTTC. This gives the protein CASSYGLPNEQFF.